This passage covers 19 T cell receptor beta chains from one sample sequenced in a study of regulatory T cells in long-lasting Graves disease (dated by TCRdb to the early 2020s). This specimen's time point label, interpreted: persistent/refractory GD, antithyroid drugs over 5 years with positive TRAb. RNA was extracted from PBMCs in TRIzol for both TCR sequencing and RNA sequencing. The protocol used for the library was multiplex PCR. Sequencing took place on an Illumina HiSeq 4000. To build TCR beta libraries, CDR3 regions were amplified by Arm-PCR using iRepertoire HTBI primers. In-frame beta chains were kept once TCRdb had trimmed the public reads at Q25 with fastp and called clones with MiXCR. Each CDR3 protein gets just one entry, which takes the most common genes and DNA from the rows behind it. The sample table contains 450,000 or so distinct CDR3 sequences; only one count was recorded for about a fifth of them. 7.8% of the sample is taken by the ten largest.

The sequencing here drew on peripheral blood mononuclear cells (PBMCs), taken when the disease was refractory, from a patient treated with antithyroid drugs. These receptor sequences come from a female donor with Graves disease.

This rearrangement joins TRBV20-1 to TRBJ1-2; 10 bases agree with TRBD1. V lost 6 bases and J lost 7; bases outside the gene matches: 5. Germline V lookup: CDR1 DFQATT, CDR2 SNEGSKA (reference sequence). CDR3 length: 12 residues. CDR3 sequence (DNA): TGCAGTGCAACCGGGACAGGGGTTGGCTACACCTTC. It is translated as CSATGTGVGYTF.

This clonotype showed up just a few times. CDR3 sequence reads: CASSHSRGARGYTF. The CDR3 region has the DNA TGTGCCAGCAGCCATTCCCGGGGGGCGCGGGGCTACACCTTC. J is TRBJ1-2 and V is TRBV7-3; D possibly corresponds to TRBD1 (6 bases). The CDR3 totals 14 residues. In germline, CDR1 is SGHTA, CDR2 FQGTGA. Trimming took off 5 bases at V and 8 bases at J, with 18 bases between the two ends.

This clonotype was seen more than once but under ten times. This chain joins TRBV6-1 and TRBJ2-2; 7 bases align to TRBD1. V was clipped by 5 bases and J by 4 bases; unmatched bases: 10. This CDR3 is 16 amino acids long. CDR1 is MNHNS, CDR2 SASEGT, per germline. The DNA for the CDR3 is TGTGCCAGCAGTTACCAGAAAGGGGGCAGCACCGGGGAGCTGTTTTTT. Encoded protein: CASSYQKGGSTGELFF.

This clonotype has ten or more counts. The chain links TRBV27 to TRBJ2-7, with 9 bases aligning to TRBD2. The V segment lost 3 bases and the J segment 2 bases; nucleotides outside the gene matches: 5. CDR3 length equals 15 residues. Germline CDR1 is MNHEY and CDR2 is SMNVEV (reference sequence). Here the CDR3 DNA reads TGTGCCAGCAGTTTGACTAGCGGACATCCCTACGAGCAGTACTTC. Protein sequence: CASSLTSGHPYEQYF.

This clonotype was seen a handful of times. Here the CDR3 DNA reads TGTGCCAGCAGCTCGACGGGTCACCAGGTCATCTATGGCTACACCTTC. Translation gives CASSSTGHQVIYGYTF. The chain is built from TRBV7-2 and TRBJ1-2; D call uncertain. Between the trimmed V and J ends, which lost 4 bases and 4 bases, there was a span of 19 bases. The CDR3 spans 16 residues. CDR1 and CDR2 from the germline V gene are SGHTA and FQGNSA.

About this clonotype itself: Being one base from a much bigger clone, this may be a read error. The chain employs TRBV6-1 and TRBJ1-1, with 7 nucleotides matching TRBD1. The CDR3 sequence is 15 residues long. Germline V gene data show CDR1 as MNHNS and CDR2 as SASEGT. For the CDR3, the DNA is TGTGCCAGCAGACTAAGGACAGGAATGAACACTGAAGCTCTCTTT. Protein sequence: CASRLRTGMNTEALF.

This clonotype was recorded a few times. The chain joins TRBV20-1 to TRBJ2-2; D could derive from TRBD1 or TRBD2 (6 bases each). The CDR3 runs 14 residues. Germline values: CDR1 DFQATT, CDR2 SNEGSKA (reference sequence). V lost 0 bases, J lost 5 bases, and 10 bases lay in between. This chain's CDR3 is CSARDKGGTGELFF. In DNA, the CDR3 is TGCAGTGCTAGAGATAAGGGGGGAACCGGGGAGCTGTTTTTT.

V is TRBV5-1 and J is TRBJ2-2; 11 nucleotides match TRBD2. Germline V gene data show CDR1 as SGHRS and CDR2 as YFSETQ. Trimming cost V 4 bases and J 3 bases; bases outside gene matches: 8. The CDR3 contains 17 residues. CDR3 bases: TGCGCCAGCAGCCATAAGACTAGCGGGGAGGACACCGGGGAGCTGTTTTTT. Encoded protein: CASSHKTSGEDTGELFF.

This clonotype was counted at least ten times. This chain uses TRBV28 with TRBJ1-1, with D perhaps matching TRBD1 (6 bases). CDR1 MDHEN and CDR2 SYDVKM come from the germline V gene. The V end was cut by 4 bases, the J end by 5 bases, with 14 bases between. The CDR3 runs 14 residues. CDR3 residues: CASSWEQGNTEAFF. DNA of the CDR3: TGTGCCAGCAGTTGGGAACAGGGCAATACTGAAGCTTTCTTT.

This clonotype occurred a few times. The genes are TRBV20-1 and TRBJ1-1, with 8 bases that match TRBD1. The CDR3 consists of 17 residues. Losses at the gene ends were 1 base for V and 0 bases for J; bases not matched to a gene: 10. From germline, CDR1 is DFQATT and CDR2 SNEGSKA (reference sequence). This CDR3 reads CSARVGQGLLMNTEAFF. Here the CDR3 DNA reads TGCAGTGCTAGAGTCGGACAGGGACTACTTATGAACACTGAAGCTTTCTTT.

The genes are TRBV4-1 and TRBJ2-7; the match to TRBD2 covers 11 bases. The germline CDR1 and CDR2 sequences are MGHRA and YSYEKL. V was clipped by 3 bases and J by 7 bases; unmatched bases: 8. The CDR3 sequence is 15 residues long. CDR3 sequence: CASSHRTSGFGEQYF. CDR3 sequence (DNA): TGCGCCAGCAGCCATAGGACTAGCGGGTTTGGGGAGCAGTACTTC.

This clonotype was found many times. This sequence joins TRBV11-2 and TRBJ1-2, with D possibly matching TRBD1 (5 bases). The V end was cut by 5 bases, the J end by 4 bases, with 17 bases between. CDR3 length equals 15 residues. The germline gives CDR1 SGHAT, CDR2 FQNNGV. For the CDR3, the DNA is TGTGCCAGCAGCCAGCAACCGGACAACTCCTATGGCTACACCTTC. This sequence encodes CASSQQPDNSYGYTF.

The chain links TRBV2 to TRBJ2-1; possibly TRBD2 for D (5 bases). The CDR3 contains 12 residues. The V end was cut by 0 bases, the J end by 8 bases, with 5 bases between. In germline, CDR1 is SNHLY, CDR2 FYNNEI. The CDR3 DNA reads TGTGCCAGCAGTGAAGCCGGGGATGAGCAGTTCTTC. Amino acids: CASSEAGDEQFF.

This clonotype was counted between two and nine times. This chain uses TRBV29-1 with TRBJ2-3; D is unresolved. Germline loops: CDR1 SQVTM, CDR2 ANQGSEA. V was shortened by 1 base and J by 0 bases, with 11 bases between the two germline ends. The CDR3 extends over 15 amino acids. CDR3 sequence reads: CSVEVSDTSTDTQYF. As DNA, the CDR3 is TGCAGCGTTGAAGTGTCAGATACTAGCACAGATACGCAGTATTTT.

This clonotype was recorded many times. The chain uses TRBV11-2 and TRBJ1-1; D is uncertain. The CDR3 consists of 14 residues. Trimming shortened V by 4 bases and J by 0 bases, and 9 bases separated the two germline ends. CDR1 is SGHAT, CDR2 FQNNGV, per germline. DNA for the CDR3: TGTGCCAGCAGCTCTCATCGGGTGAACACTGAAGCTTTCTTT. This gives the protein CASSSHRVNTEAFF.

This clonotype was found many times. As DNA, the CDR3 is TGCAGTGCTAGAAAAGCGGGAGCCCCCCAAGAGACCCAGTACTTC. Encoded protein: CSARKAGAPQETQYF. V usage is TRBV20-1 and J usage is TRBJ2-5; 8 bases agree with TRBD2. This CDR3 region has 15 residues. V trimming: 2 bases; J trimming: 1 base; junction bases outside the gene matches: 6. Germline loops: CDR1 DFQATT, CDR2 SNEGSKA (reference sequence).

This clonotype was recorded many times. The rearrangement joins TRBV2 to TRBJ2-7; D is ambiguous. Trimming removed 5 bases from V and 6 bases from J, with 11 bases in between. Germline V gene sequence: CDR1 SNHLY, CDR2 FYNNEI. The CDR3 has 12 amino acids. The CDR3, as DNA: TGTGCCAGCAGTTTCGCGCGCGGCGAGCAGTACTTC. Its protein product is CASSFARGEQYF.

The rearrangement uses TRBV5-1 and TRBJ1-1, with TRBD1 matching 7 bases. Germline V CDR1 and CDR2: SGHRS, YFSETQ. The CDR3 runs to 15 residues. After removal of 2 bases from V and 6 bases from J, the junction contained 10 bases not matched to a gene. Here the CDR3 DNA reads TGCGCCAGCAGCTTTAGTCTACAGGGGAATGCTGAAGCTTTCTTT. Its protein is CASSFSLQGNAEAFF.

This clonotype appeared once. This chain uses TRBV6-1 with TRBJ2-5, with D possibly TRBD2 on 5 matching bases. Germline assignment: CDR1 MNHNS and CDR2 SASEGT. Trimming removed 8 bases at V and 2 bases at J, with 12 bases between. The CDR3 length is 13 residues. Here the CDR3 DNA reads TGTGCCAGCGGGCGGGTAAAGCAAGAGACCCAGTACTTC. Translating it yields CASGRVKQETQYF.